This T cell receptor (beta chain) was observed in a study of vaccination and CD4 T cells after COVID-19. Whole-study context: Researchers treated control cultures with a CEFX pool, an HIV-1 Nef pool, or no peptide.

Treatment meaning: roughly ten-day PBMC culture with coronavirus spike peptide pools or control peptides (ViraFEST assay). An Oncomine TCR Beta short-read assay was used to sequence the DNA from cultured CD4+ T cells. TCRdb passed the PCR reads through MiXCR, listing each CDR3 protein once. Of roughly 15,000 distinct CDR3 sequences listed, approximately 53% are singletons. Between the trimmed V and J ends, which lost 4 bases and 0 bases, there was a span of 15 bases. Germline assignment: CDR1 LGHNA and CDR2 YNFKEQ. The CDR3 extends over 16 amino acids. Comments on this clonotype: Its antigen is currently unknown.

This chain joins TRBV4-2 and TRBJ1-1; D is uncertain. This TCR was recovered from a human donor who had recovered from COVID-19. The starting material was CD4+ T cells from blood, cultured in vitro, obtained before SARS-CoV-2 vaccination. This CDR3 reads CASSPGGVSVNTEAFF. CDR3 in DNA: TGTGCCAGCAGCCCCGGCGGGGTAAGCGTGAACACTGAAGCTTTCTTT.